Listed below are T cell receptor beta chains from one sample, sequenced in a study of control samples from healthy donors and cancer patients. TCRdb's table, derived via immunoSEQ multiplex PCR, lists solely in-frame clones and lacks some. This sample has approximately 150,000 clones; approximately 90% occur once, and the top ten carry approximately 0.7%. The specimen was blood. These TCRs come from a woman younger than 45 in good health. Each CDR3 is given with its conserved first and last residue. The D gene is left open where the match is weak. A clone size is listed for some rows: how often the clone was seen (once, few, many), or a class if it is expanded.

TRBV28,-,TRBJ2-2,-,CASSLRGGRAGELFF,TGTGCCAGCAGCCTAAGGGGAGGTAGGGCCGGGGAGCTGTTTTTT
TRBV7-9,-,TRBJ2-1,-,CASSLAPLLGEQFF,TGTGCCAGCAGCTTAGCCCCCCTCTTGGGTGAGCAGTTCTTC
TRBV6-1,-,TRBJ2-5,TRBD2,CASSEVGRGSRETQYF,TGTGCCAGCAGTGAAGTAGGGCGGGGGAGTAGGGAGACCCAGTACTTC
TRBV28,once,TRBJ2-7,-,CASSKRWDGRFYEQYF,TGTGCCAGCAGTAAGAGGTGGGACGGGAGATTCTACGAGCAGTACTTC
TRBV6-1,few,TRBJ2-3,-,CASSDLAGRTDTQYF,TGTGCCAGCAGTGATCTGGCGGGACGCACAGATACGCAGTATTTT
TRBV6-6,-,TRBJ2-7,-,CASKFSRSSYEQYF,TGTGCCAGCAAATTCTCTAGAAGCTCCTACGAGCAGTACTTC
TRBV5-1,-,TRBJ2-3,-,CASSFGGSDTQYF,TGCGCCAGCAGCTTCGGTGGTTCAGATACGCAGTATTTT
TRBV2,-,TRBJ1-1,-,CASSERRNTEAFF,TGTGCCAGCAGTGAACGGAGGAACACTGAAGCTTTCTTT
TRBV5-1,-,TRBJ2-4,TRBD2,CASSLDSGRGWIQYF,TGCGCCAGCAGCCTGGATAGCGGGAGAGGATGGATTCAGTACTTC
TRBV9,-,TRBJ1-3,-,CASSPPFSGNTIYF,TGTGCCAGCAGCCCTCCTTTCTCTGGAAACACCATATATTTT
TRBV18,-,TRBJ1-4,TRBD1,CASSPSLDRGKSLFF,TGTGCCAGCTCACCATCTTTGGACAGGGGCAAGTCGCTGTTTTTT
TRBV30,-,TRBJ2-1,TRBD1,CAWSAHRGRYNEQFF,TGTGCCTGGAGTGCTCACAGGGGGCGTTACAATGAGCAGTTCTTC
TRBV18,-,TRBJ2-2,TRBD1,CASSPQEQGATGELFF,TGTGCCAGCTCACCACAGGAACAGGGGGCCACCGGGGAGCTGTTTTTT
TRBV14,-,TRBJ1-1,-,CASSKGSGPSNTEAFF,TGTGCCAGCAGCAAAGGAAGCGGACCCTCGAACACTGAAGCTTTCTTT
TRBV6-5,-,TRBJ2-3,-,CASSSPRTDTQYF,TGTGCCAGCAGCTCCCCCCGCACAGATACGCAGTATTTT
TRBV28,-,TRBJ1-5,TRBD1,CASSNRDRGAESNQPQHF,TGTGCCAGCAGTAACCGGGACAGGGGGGCGGAAAGCAATCAGCCCCAGCATTTT
TRBV10-3,-,TRBJ2-1,TRBD1,CAISAGTGVLVEQFF,TGTGCCATCAGTGCGGGGACAGGGGTTCTGGTTGAGCAGTTCTTC
TRBV29-1,-,TRBJ2-7,TRBD1,CSVRHRGYEQYF,TGCAGCGTTAGACACAGGGGCTACGAGCAGTACTTC
TRBV3-1/TRBV3-2,-,TRBJ2-2,-,CASSAAPSTGELFF,TGTGCCAGCAGCGCCGCCCCCAGCACCGGGGAGCTGTTTTTT
TRBV9,once,TRBJ2-5,-,CASSVDLGPLETQYF,TGTGCCAGCAGCGTAGATTTGGGTCCCTTAGAGACCCAGTACTTC
TRBV19,-,TRBJ2-3,-,CASSIEGTTDTQYF,TGTGCCAGTAGTATAGAAGGGACCACAGATACGCAGTATTTT
TRBV18,-,TRBJ2-4,-,CASSPPHKNIQYF,TGTGCCAGCTCACCACCTCACAAAAACATTCAGTACTTC
TRBV6-1,few,TRBJ1-4,-,CASSETGDNEKLFF,TGTGCCAGCAGTGAGACAGGTGATAATGAAAAACTGTTTTTT
TRBV12-3/TRBV12-4,-,TRBJ1-1,-,CASKGGSEAFF,TGTGCCAGCAAAGGCGGCTCTGAAGCTTTCTTT
TRBV6-2/TRBV6-3,-,TRBJ2-7,TRBD2,CASSGLAGASF,TGTGCCAGCAGTGGACTAGCGGGAGCCTCCTTC
TRBV5-1,-,TRBJ1-3,-,CASSLGPGGANSGNTIYF,TGCGCCAGCAGCTTGGGCCCCGGGGGGGCGAACTCTGGAAACACCATATATTTT
TRBV10-1,-,TRBJ1-1,-,CASSEGQLNTEAFF,TGCGCCAGCAGTGAGGGTCAGCTGAACACTGAAGCTTTCTTT
TRBV6-2/TRBV6-3,-,TRBJ2-7,-,CASSFHLEQYF,TGTGCCAGCAGTTTCCATCTCGAGCAGTACTTC
TRBV6-4,-,TRBJ2-2,-,CASSGHLNTGELFF,TGTGCCAGCAGTGGGCACCTGAACACCGGGGAGCTGTTTTTT
TRBV7-2,-,TRBJ2-2,-,CASSLRYTGELFF,TGTGCCAGCAGCTTACGTTACACCGGGGAGCTGTTTTTT
TRBV5-1,-,TRBJ2-7,TRBD1,CASSSNRGPYEQYF,TGCGCCAGCAGCAGTAACAGGGGGCCCTACGAGCAGTACTTC
TRBV27,-,TRBJ1-6,-,CASSFGTGNNPLHF,TGTGCCAGCAGCTTTGGAACAGGGAACAATCCCCTCCACTTT
TRBV6-6,-,TRBJ1-3,-,CASSYGRASSGNTIYF,TGTGCCAGCAGTTACGGGAGGGCAAGCTCTGGAAACACCATATATTTT
TRBV12-3/TRBV12-4,-,TRBJ2-1,-,CASSLTGYNEQFF,TGTGCCAGCAGTTTAACTGGCTACAATGAGCAGTTCTTC
TRBV7-8,-,TRBJ2-1,TRBD2,CASGKAGGPYNEQFF,TGTGCCAGCGGAAAGGCGGGAGGTCCCTACAATGAGCAGTTCTTC
TRBV24-1,once,TRBJ2-5,TRBD1,CATSDPLPRDRGKETQYF,TGTGCCACCAGTGACCCCCTGCCCCGGGACAGGGGGAAAGAGACCCAGTACTTC
TRBV6-1,-,TRBJ2-7,TRBD2,CASSEGLAMSEEQYF,TGTGCCAGCAGTGAAGGACTAGCGATGAGTGAAGAGCAGTACTTC
TRBV7-8,-,TRBJ2-1,-,CASSSSRRQRNEQFF,TGTGCCAGCAGCTCTTCCAGACGGCAGAGGAATGAGCAGTTCTTC
TRBV6-4,-,TRBJ2-3,-,CASSDRWTSTDTQYF,TGTGCCAGCAGTGATCGGTGGACTAGCACAGATACGCAGTATTTT
TRBV10-1,-,TRBJ2-1,-,CASSEGLMNEQFF,TGCGCCAGCAGTGAGGGACTTATGAATGAGCAGTTCTTC
TRBV29-1,-,TRBJ2-1,-,CSFSDNEQFF,TGCAGCTTTAGCGACAATGAGCAGTTCTTC
TRBV2,-,TRBJ2-1,-,CASSGTLYNEQFF,TGTGCCAGCAGCGGGACGCTTTACAATGAGCAGTTCTTC
TRBV19,-,TRBJ2-2,TRBD1,CASSKVTGGTNTGELFF,TGTGCCAGTAGTAAAGTGACAGGGGGCACGAACACCGGGGAGCTGTTTTTT
TRBV19,-,TRBJ2-3,TRBD2,CASSPWTSGTETQYF,TGTGCCAGTAGTCCCTGGACTAGCGGCACAGAAACGCAGTATTTT